The 11 T cell receptor beta chains below all came from one sample that was sequenced in a study of T cell responses to AZD1222 COVID-19 vaccine. The protocol was immunoSEQ multiplex PCR, while the TCRdb copy is restricted to in-frame clones and leaves out a portion. The sample lists 150,000 to 200,000 clones; almost 95% were seen once. The source was peripheral blood, collected on day 0 of AZD1222 vaccination. Receptor source: an adult in good health.

This chain connects TRBV28 to TRBJ1-1, with 7 bases aligning to TRBD1. This CDR3 region has 13 residues. CDR1 and CDR2 (germline): MDHEN, SYDVKM. V was pared by 7 bases and J by 7 bases, with 9 bases of the junction left unmatched. CDR3: CASTETGKREAFF. The CDR3 coding sequence is TGTGCCAGCACCGAGACAGGGAAACGTGAAGCTTTCTTT.

This chain connects TRBV11-2 to TRBJ1-1; D is unresolved. V was shortened by 1 base and J by 5 bases, with 8 bases between the two germline ends. Looked up from germline, CDR1 is SGHAT and CDR2 is FQNNGV. This CDR3 is built from 13 residues. CDR3 nucleotide sequence: TGTGCCAGCAGCTTAGCGCCCGAAACTGAAGCTTTCTTT. Amino acids: CASSLAPETEAFF.

V gene TRBV5-1 combines with J gene TRBJ2-2, with D unresolved. Germline loops: CDR1 SGHRS, CDR2 YFSETQ. Trimming took 0 bases from V and 1 from J, leaving 13 bases between them. This CDR3 has 17 residues. The CDR3 reads CASSLEVILRNTGELFF. The DNA of the CDR3 is TGCGCCAGCAGCTTGGAAGTGATACTCAGGAACACCGGGGAGCTGTTTTTT. Filled out from reference TRBV5-1 and TRBJ2-2, the complete variable domain reads KAGVTQTPRYLIKTRGQQVTLSCSPISGHRSVSWYQQTPGQGLQFLFEYFSETQRNKGNFPGRFSGRQFSNSRSEMNVSTLELGDSALYLCASSLEVILRNTGELFFGEGSRLTVL.

This clone has more than one count but fewer than ten. V usage is TRBV27 and J usage is TRBJ2-7; tentatively, D is TRBD1 (6 bases). CDR1 and CDR2 from the germline V gene are MNHEY and SMNVEV (reference sequence). This CDR3 spans 17 amino acids. Trimming pared 6 bases from V and 3 bases from J, leaving 24 bases between. The CDR3 nucleotides read TGTGCCAGCAGCCCACCCCCAGGGGAGTGGGGCTACTACGAGCAGTACTTC. This sequence encodes CASSPPPGEWGYYEQYF.

V usage is TRBV6-5 and J usage is TRBJ1-2; maybe TRBD1 (6 bases). Germline V gene lookup returns CDR1 MNHEY and CDR2 SVGAGI. The V gene lost 5 bases and the J gene lost 5 bases, with 15 bases spanning the gap. CDR3 size: 14 residues. The CDR3 nucleotides read TGTGCCAGCAGTACCCAAGACAGGTTTTATGGCTACACCTTC. Protein: CASSTQDRFYGYTF.

This clone was observed a single time. The genes are TRBV28 and TRBJ1-3; maybe TRBD1 (5 bases). The germline V and J ends were trimmed by 4 bases and 5 bases, with 12 bases remaining between them. Germline CDR1 is MDHEN and CDR2 is SYDVKM. The CDR3 consists of 14 residues. CDR3 coding DNA: TGTGCCAGCAGTTGGGGGGACGCACGAAACACCATATATTTT. Translated, it gives CASSWGDARNTIYF.

The CDR3 loop is CASSWEGGFTEAFF. The DNA of the CDR3 is TGTGCCAGCAGCTGGGAAGGGGGATTTACTGAAGCTTTCTTT. The V and J genes are TRBV5-6 and TRBJ1-1; the D gene is possibly TRBD1 (6 bases). The CDR3 is made up of 14 amino acids. V lost 3 bases and J lost 5, with 14 bases in between. The germline CDR1 and CDR2 sequences are SGHDT and YYEEEE.

The V and J genes are TRBV5-5 and TRBJ1-2; tentatively, D is TRBD1 (5 bases). The CDR3 extends over 15 amino acids. V was pared by 4 bases and J by 1 base, with 14 bases between. Germline values: CDR1 SGHKS, CDR2 YYEKEE (reference sequence). CDR3 loop: CASSPGSGNNYGYTF. The DNA for the CDR3 is TGTGCCAGCAGCCCGGGGTCAGGGAATAACTATGGCTACACCTTC.

The J gene is TRBJ2-1, the V gene TRBV11-2; 11 bases match TRBD2. Germline V gives CDR1 SGHAT, CDR2 FQNNGV. V was pared by 5 bases and J by 3 bases, with 6 bases of the junction left unmatched. This CDR3 region has 16 residues. The CDR3 spells CASSPGLAGLYNEQFF. For the CDR3, the DNA is TGTGCCAGCAGCCCCGGACTAGCGGGCCTCTACAATGAGCAGTTCTTC.

The V call is TRBV5-1, the J call TRBJ2-7; perhaps TRBD1 as D (6 bases). The CDR3 length is 14 residues. Germline V gene sequence: CDR1 SGHRS, CDR2 YFSETQ. Trimming removed 0 bases at V and 1 base at J, with 8 bases between. CDR3 nucleotides: TGCGCCAGCAGCTTGGGGGACATTTCCTACGAGCAGTACTTC. This encodes CASSLGDISYEQYF. The full variable domain, rest sourced from reference TRBV5-1 and TRBJ2-7, is KAGVTQTPRYLIKTRGQQVTLSCSPISGHRSVSWYQQTPGQGLQFLFEYFSETQRNKGNFPGRFSGRQFSNSRSEMNVSTLELGDSALYLCASSLGDISYEQYFGPGTRLTVT.

The chain has TRBV10-2 and TRBJ2-7; 11 bases line up with TRBD2. CDR1 is WSHSY, CDR2 SAAADI, per germline. The CDR3 has 14 residues. The V and J ends lost 7 bases and 3 bases, in that order; junction bases with no gene match: 5. This CDR3 reads CASNPLAGDYEQYF. The DNA for the CDR3 is TGCGCCAGCAACCCACTAGCGGGAGACTACGAGCAGTACTTC.